The present T cell receptor beta chain was sequenced within a study of vaccination effects on CD4 cells after COVID-19. Notes on this clone: Its antigen is not identified.

The CDR3 has 13 residues. The V end was cut by 4 bases, the J end by 8 bases, with 12 bases between. Germline-derived CDR1 and CDR2 are SGHDT and YYEEEE. The data were produced by immunoSEQ multiplex PCR, yet TCRdb's version contains in-frame clones alone and is incomplete. The table includes 20,000 to 25,000 clones, under 85% detected once. Viral peptide pools were used in the ViraFEST assay to expand antigen-specific CD4+ T cells, and sequencing came afterward. Once cultured for roughly 10 days, the cells underwent separation to obtain CD4+ T cells. Absence of prior SARS-CoV-2 infection characterized the vaccine recipients, who showed negative nucleocapsid antibodies. Fresh IL-2-containing medium replaced half the medium on days 3 and 7.

Material: CD4+ T cells from PBMCs cultured with HCoV-NL63 spike peptides, obtained before COVID-19 vaccination. The chain couples TRBV5-6 to TRBJ1-4; D may be TRBD1 (5 bases). The clonotype originates from a human donor who received a COVID-19 vaccine. The CDR3 is CASSGRGGEKLFF. The CDR3 bases are TGTGCCAGCAGCGGGAGGGGAGGGGAAAAACTGTTTTTT.